The 10 T cell receptor beta chains below were found in one sample sequenced in a study of blood T cells in healthy people across ages. Using a J-beta primer mix together with a sample-barcoded 5' primer, a second PCR was run for about 6 to 11 cycles. TCRdb processed the 5' RACE reads anew with MiXCR; each CDR3 protein has one entry. The repertoire consists of over 600,000 distinct CDR3 sequences, with about 47% occurring once and the leading ten covering about a sixth. The sequenced sample consisted of blood. Source of these receptors: a man at least 80 years old in good health.

V is TRBV5-1 and J is TRBJ1-6, with 7 bases fitting TRBD1. The V and J ends lost 0 bases and 7 bases, in that order; junction bases with no gene match: 7. Germline V CDR1 and CDR2: SGHRS, YFSETQ. The CDR3 consists of 16 residues. The CDR3 DNA reads TGCGCCAGCAGCTTGGACGCCGACAGGGTAAATTCACCCCTCCACTTT. It specifies CASSLDADRVNSPLHF.

The chain recombines TRBV5-1 with TRBJ2-3; the D gene is possibly TRBD1 (5 bases). Germline-derived CDR1 and CDR2 are SGHRS and YFSETQ. V was shortened by 0 bases and J by 4 bases, with 9 bases between the two germline ends. This CDR3 is built from 14 residues. The CDR3 DNA reads TGCGCCAGCAGCTTGGCCCCAGGGCCAGATACGCAGTATTTT. It translates to CASSLAPGPDTQYF.

This clonotype was picked up one time. It may be a read error: a sequence one base away is much more abundant. The rearrangement uses TRBV29-1 and TRBJ2-1; 9 nucleotides line up with TRBD1. The DNA end favors TRBJ2-7, so the J call may be wrong. Per germline, CDR1 SQVTM and CDR2 ANQGSEA. The CDR3 has 13 residues. The CDR3 DNA follows: TGCAGCGTTGGGACAGGGGCAGGAAATGAGCAGTACTTC. This gives the protein CSVGTGAGNEQYF.

This chain uses TRBV4-3 with TRBJ2-5, with TRBD1 matching 10 bases. The germline V gene has CDR1 LGHNA and CDR2 YSLEER. The V and J ends lost 0 bases and 0 bases, in that order; junction bases with no gene match: 10. This CDR3 has 19 residues. The CDR3 loop is CASSQESAVGTGDQETQYF. CDR3 coding DNA: TGCGCCAGCAGCCAAGAATCCGCCGTGGGGACAGGGGACCAAGAGACCCAGTACTTC.

This chain uses TRBV10-3 with TRBJ2-1; D tentatively reads TRBD1 or TRBD2 (5 bases each). Deletions cut 7 bases from V and 5 bases from J, with 12 bases between. Germline V gene data show CDR1 as ENHRY and CDR2 as SYGVKD. The CDR3 totals 13 residues. DNA for the CDR3: TGTGCCATCACCCCGGGACCCAACAATGAGCAGTTCTTC. It specifies CAITPGPNNEQFF.

V gene TRBV4-1 combines with J gene TRBJ2-3; 7 bases map to TRBD2. The CDR3 length is 16 residues. J was trimmed by 2 bases and V by 1 base; bases with no gene match: 6. The germline V gene has CDR1 MGHRA and CDR2 YSYEKL. CDR3: CASSQVGRGITDTQYF. CDR3 sequence (DNA): TGCGCCAGCAGCCAAGTGGGGCGGGGGATCACAGATACGCAGTATTTT.

As DNA, the CDR3 is TGCAGCGTTTTACAGGGTGGTAGAGGTGGAAATGAAAAACTGTTTTTT. It codes for CSVLQGGRGGNEKLFF. The gene calls are TRBV29-1 and TRBJ1-4; a possible D gene is TRBD1 (6 bases). Germline assignment: CDR1 SQVTM and CDR2 ANQGSEA. Trimming left V 5 bases short and J 5 bases short, with 21 bases between. CDR3 length equals 16 residues.

This clonotype appeared a few times. The chain has TRBV18 and TRBJ2-7; D is unresolved. The CDR3 is made up of 13 amino acids. Germline V CDR1 and CDR2: KGHSH, LQKENI. The ends were cut back, 3 bases at V and 4 bases at J, with 10 bases in the middle. CDR3 sequence reads: CASSPPYGYEQYF. DNA for the CDR3: TGTGCCAGCTCACCCCCTTATGGGTACGAGCAGTACTTC.

This clonotype was counted only a few times. The junction departs from germline at one end; a sequencing error may be responsible. V and J are TRBV7-7 and TRBJ2-1, with 8 nucleotides matching TRBD2. The last part of the DNA fits TRBJ2-7 better; the J call may be wrong. Germline CDR1 and CDR2: SSHAT and FNYEAQ (reference sequence). The length of the CDR3 is 16 residues. This CDR3 is CASSLVAGGSYNEQYF. DNA of the CDR3: TGTGCTAGCAGCTTAGTGGCGGGAGGATCTTACAATGAGCAGTACTTC.

The rearrangement links TRBV20-1 to TRBJ2-7; 11 bases fit TRBD2. The J call could be wrong; TRBJ2-5 is a better fit for the DNA end. Germline CDR1 and CDR2: DFQATT and SNEGSKA (reference sequence). CDR3 length: 15 residues. The CDR3 loop is CSATPSGGYQETQYF. DNA of the CDR3: TGCAGTGCTACCCCTAGCGGGGGGTACCAAGAGACCCAGTACTTC.